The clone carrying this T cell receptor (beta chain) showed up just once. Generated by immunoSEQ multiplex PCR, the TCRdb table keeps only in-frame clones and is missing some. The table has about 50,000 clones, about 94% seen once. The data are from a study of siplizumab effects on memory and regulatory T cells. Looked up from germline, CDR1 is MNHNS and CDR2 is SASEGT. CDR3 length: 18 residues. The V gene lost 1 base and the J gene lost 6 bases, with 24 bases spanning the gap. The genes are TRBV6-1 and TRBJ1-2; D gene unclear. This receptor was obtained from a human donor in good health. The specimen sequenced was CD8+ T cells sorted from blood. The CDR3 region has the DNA TGTGCCAGCAGTGAAGTCTGGGCCTTTTCCCCACTCGACCATGGCTACACCTTC. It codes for CASSEVWAFSPLDHGYTF.